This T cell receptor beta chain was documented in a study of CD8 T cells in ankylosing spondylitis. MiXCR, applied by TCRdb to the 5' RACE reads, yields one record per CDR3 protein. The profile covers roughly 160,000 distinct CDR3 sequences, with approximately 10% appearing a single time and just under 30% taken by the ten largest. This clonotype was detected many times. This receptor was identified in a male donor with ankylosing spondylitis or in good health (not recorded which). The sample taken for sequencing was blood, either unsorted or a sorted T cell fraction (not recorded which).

CDR3 in amino acids: CASSADRGISGNTIYF. DNA of the CDR3: TGTGCCAGCAGCGCAGACAGGGGTATCTCTGGAAACACCATATATTTT. This rearrangement joins TRBV9 to TRBJ1-3; 8 bases are a match to TRBD1. The germline CDR1 and CDR2 sequences are SGDLS and YYNGEE. This CDR3 spans 16 amino acids. V lost 3 bases, J lost 0 bases, and 5 bases stayed unmatched.